The clone carrying this T cell receptor beta chain was detected once. Its antigen is currently unknown. The table came from immunoSEQ multiplex PCR; TCRdb's copy has only in-frame clones and leaves some out. The sample consists of about 68,000 clones, 80% of them appearing once. Trimming pared 1 base from V and 9 bases from J, leaving 10 bases between. Germline V gives CDR1 SGHTA, CDR2 FQGNSA. The CDR3 runs 13 residues. This sample was included in a study of vaccination effects on CD4 cells after COVID-19. Overall study: Two doses of BNT162b2 or mRNA-1273 vaccine were administered to participants.

Study results and caveats: Long after vaccination, the clones induced by infection and by vaccine shrank markedly in size. The study dataset contains few convalescent patients and includes no early post-infection timepoints.

Peptide-pool stimulation followed by sequencing identified expanded antigen-specific CD4+ clonotypes in the ViraFEST assay. With 10 days of culture completed, CD4+ T cells were isolated. Nobody among the vaccine recipients had prior SARS-CoV-2 infection (nucleocapsid antibodies were negative). On both days 3 and 7, half of the culture medium was replaced with IL-2 medium. Material: CD4+ T cells from PBMCs cultured with SARS-CoV-2 spike peptides, obtained before COVID-19 vaccination. This clonotype was obtained from a human donor who received a COVID-19 vaccine. The V call is TRBV7-2, the J call TRBJ2-1; possible D gene TRBD2, 6 bases. The CDR3 region is CASSLVLRGEQFF. CDR3 in DNA: TGTGCCAGCAGCTTAGTGTTGCGGGGTGAGCAGTTCTTC.